These T cell receptor beta chains were read from a single sample in a study of patients and donors after allogeneic stem cell transplantation. TCRdb analysed the RT-PCR reads with MiXCR anew, one entry per CDR3 protein. Among 390,000 or so distinct CDR3 sequences listed, around 16% were seen once. Sequenced sample: blood, either unsorted or a sorted T cell fraction (not recorded which). The receptors shown here come from a human donor who was either an allogeneic HSCT recipient or a stem cell or donor lymphocyte infusion donor (not recorded which). It is not recorded whose cells these are; they may come from a transplant donor. Each CDR3 is given with its conserved first and last residue. A D gene is named only where the DNA matches it firmly. Only part of the rows carry a size: once, few, many, or a class if the clone is expanded.

clone_size	j_call	d_call	v_call	cdr3_aa	cdr3_nt
many	TRBJ2-7	TRBD1	TRBV12-3/TRBV12-4	CASSFAQGVTYEQYF	TGTGCCAGCAGTTTCGCACAGGGGGTGACCTACGAGCAGTACTTC
many	TRBJ2-7	.	TRBV29-1	CSVEGSNEQYF	TGCAGCGTTGAAGGATCTAACGAGCAGTACTTC
.	TRBJ1-2	TRBD1	TRBV7-9	CASSVGTGGLYGYTF	TGTGCCAGCAGCGTAGGGACAGGGGGCTTATATGGCTACACCTTC
few	TRBJ2-3	.	TRBV30	CAGVGAATDTQYF	TGTGCCGGAGTGGGAGCGGCCACAGATACGCAGTATTTT
few	TRBJ1-1	TRBD1	TRBV7-2	CASSSGRTGHHTEAFF	TGTGCCAGCAGCTCAGGACGGACAGGACACCACACTGAAGCTTTCTTT
.	TRBJ1-2	.	TRBV20-1	CSARLNELGYGYTF	TGCAGTGCTAGATTGAACGAGCTAGGCTATGGCTACACCTTC
few	TRBJ1-3	TRBD1	TRBV11-2	CASSMDRGQGGNTIYF	TGTGCCAGCAGCATGGACAGGGGGCAGGGAGGAAACACCATATATTTT
few	TRBJ2-7	.	TRBV4-1	CASSYHGVSSYEQYF	TGCGCCAGCAGCTACCACGGGGTTAGCTCCTACGAGCAGTACTTC
.	TRBJ1-5	.	TRBV4-2	CASSQDRDSPQHF	TGTGCCAGCAGCCAAGACAGGGATTCGCCCCAGCATTTT
few	TRBJ1-1	.	TRBV12-3/TRBV12-4	CASRHWNTEAFF	TGTGCCAGCCGACATTGGAACACTGAAGCTTTCTTT
few	TRBJ1-6	TRBD1	TRBV27	CASSARGSYNSPLHF	TGTGCCAGCAGTGCCAGGGGGTCCTATAATTCACCCCTCCACTTT
.	TRBJ1-1	.	TRBV30	CAWSGRMNTEAFF	TGTGCCTGGAGTGGACGAATGAACACTGAAGCTTTCTTT
few	TRBJ2-6	.	TRBV9	CASTGVGANVLTF	TGTGCCAGCACAGGGGTCGGGGCCAACGTCCTGACTTTC
few	TRBJ1-6	TRBD1	TRBV27	CASSPGTAGYSPLHF	TGTGCCAGCAGTCCCGGGACAGCCGGTTATTCACCCCTCCACTTT
.	TRBJ2-1	.	TRBV7-3	CASSRDRANEQFF	TGTGCCAGCAGCCGCGACCGCGCCAATGAGCAGTTCTTC
.	TRBJ1-2	TRBD1	TRBV29-1	CSVEVEGQGISGYTF	TGCAGCGTTGAAGTAGAGGGACAGGGGATATCTGGCTACACCTTC
many	TRBJ2-3	.	TRBV18	CASSPEGDTQYF	TGTGCCAGCTCACCCGAGGGAGATACGCAGTATTTT
.	TRBJ1-2	.	TRBV5-1	CASSLQQGNYGYTF	TGCGCCAGCAGCTTGCAACAGGGAAACTATGGCTACACCTTC
.	TRBJ2-3	.	TRBV12-3/TRBV12-4	CASSPPGRRTDTQYF	TGTGCCAGCAGTCCACCGGGGCGACGCACAGATACGCAGTATTTT
.	TRBJ1-5	.	TRBV6-2/TRBV6-3	CASSYHRGEQPQHF	TGTGCCAGCAGTTACCACCGGGGCGAGCAGCCCCAGCATTTT
few	TRBJ1-1	.	TRBV6-1	CASGKQYGTEAFF	TGTGCCAGTGGGAAACAGTACGGCACTGAAGCTTTCTTT
few	TRBJ1-5	.	TRBV20-1	CSATREDQPQHF	TGCAGTGCTACCAGGGAAGATCAGCCCCAGCATTTT
.	TRBJ1-2	TRBD1	TRBV20-1	CSATEGRGLNYGYTF	TGCAGTGCTACAGAGGGGAGGGGGCTCAACTATGGCTACACCTTC
.	TRBJ1-1	.	TRBV6-1	CASSRQTNTEAFF	TGTGCCAGCAGCCGACAGACGAACACTGAAGCTTTCTTT
few	TRBJ2-3	.	TRBV2	CASSELPRLTQYF	TGTGCCAGCAGTGAACTCCCAAGACTTACGCAGTATTTT
many	TRBJ1-5	TRBD1	TRBV29-1	CSVSMGTGGFQPQHF	TGCAGCGTCAGCATGGGGACAGGGGGTTTTCAGCCCCAGCATTTT
many	TRBJ1-1	.	TRBV27	CASSLSPDRWEAFF	TGTGCCAGCAGTTTATCCCCAGACAGGTGGGAAGCTTTCTTT
few	TRBJ1-3	TRBD1	TRBV9	CASSTGTGGVSGNTIYF	TGTGCCAGCAGCACCGGGACAGGGGGAGTCTCTGGAAACACCATATATTTT
.	TRBJ2-1	TRBD2	TRBV12-3/TRBV12-4	CASSLISGGHYNEQFF	TGTGCCAGCAGTTTGATTAGCGGGGGACACTACAATGAGCAGTTCTTC
.	TRBJ2-7	.	TRBV7-9	CASRPTGSEQYF	TGTGCCAGCAGACCCACCGGGTCCGAGCAGTACTTC
.	TRBJ2-1	TRBD2	TRBV2	CASTLAGAYNEQFF	TGTGCCAGCACGCTAGCGGGGGCCTACAATGAGCAGTTCTTC
.	TRBJ1-3	.	TRBV10-3	CAITREGLSGNTIYF	TGTGCCATCACGAGGGAGGGCCTCTCTGGAAACACCATATATTTT
.	TRBJ2-1	.	TRBV7-3	CASSGTGIIHEQFF	TGTGCCAGCAGCGGTACAGGGATTATCCATGAGCAGTTCTTC
few	TRBJ1-1	.	TRBV4-3	CASSQGWGAGTEAFF	TGCGCCAGCAGCCAGGGATGGGGGGCGGGAACTGAAGCTTTCTTT
few	TRBJ2-6	.	TRBV6-5	CASSLDPSGANVLTF	TGTGCCAGCAGTTTAGATCCCTCTGGGGCCAACGTCCTGACTTTC
.	TRBJ2-7	.	TRBV7-9	CASSLFASGGSSYEQYF	TGTGCCAGCAGCTTATTCGCAAGCGGAGGTTCCTCCTACGAGCAGTACTTC
few	TRBJ1-2	TRBD1	TRBV20-1	CSARPAGGAQDYGYTF	TGCAGTGCTAGACCGGCAGGGGGCGCTCAGGACTATGGCTACACCTTC
few	TRBJ2-1	.	TRBV20-1	CSAITGEPEQFF	TGCAGTGCTATTACGGGAGAACCAGAGCAGTTCTTC
.	TRBJ1-1	TRBD1	TRBV15	CATSARQGNTEAFF	TGTGCCACCAGTGCGAGACAGGGGAACACTGAAGCTTTCTTT
.	TRBJ2-6	.	TRBV5-8	CASSLGAGEVGANVLTF	TGTGCCAGCAGCTTGGGGGCAGGGGAAGTTGGGGCCAACGTCCTGACTTTC
.	TRBJ1-5	TRBD1	TRBV11-1	CASSQVTGGGYSNQPQHF	TGTGCCAGCAGCCAGGTGACAGGGGGAGGGTATAGCAATCAGCCCCAGCATTTT
.	TRBJ2-5	.	TRBV20-1	CSARSKQGTQETQYF	TGCAGTGCTAGATCCAAACAGGGCACACAAGAGACCCAGTACTTC
.	TRBJ2-2	.	TRBV7-6	CASSMDVANTGELFF	TGTGCCAGCAGCATGGACGTCGCGAACACCGGGGAGCTGTTTTTT
many	TRBJ2-2	TRBD2	TRBV4-2	CASSLRTSLPGELFF	TGTGCCAGCAGCCTCCGGACTAGCCTGCCCGGGGAGCTGTTTTTT
few	TRBJ1-5	.	TRBV7-8	CASSLGLKGGSNQPQHF	TGTGCCAGCAGCTTAGGCCTTAAAGGAGGTAGCAATCAGCCCCAGCATTTT
.	TRBJ1-1	.	TRBV30	CAWSVHLAGGTEAFF	TGTGCCTGGAGTGTACACCTCGCGGGGGGCACTGAAGCTTTCTTT
.	TRBJ1-1	.	TRBV29-1	CSVGWANTEAFF	TGCAGCGTTGGCTGGGCGAACACTGAAGCTTTCTTT
.	TRBJ2-7	.	TRBV2	CASSEAPTGYEQYF	TGTGCCAGCAGTGAAGCTCCCACCGGCTACGAGCAGTACTTC
few	TRBJ1-3	.	TRBV6-1	CASSEVRTGNTIYF	TGTGCCAGCAGTGAAGTCAGGACTGGAAACACCATATATTTT
.	TRBJ2-2	.	TRBV6-6	CASKWNTGELFF	TGTGCCAGCAAATGGAACACCGGGGAGCTGTTTTTT
.	TRBJ2-5	.	TRBV4-1	CASSQALGAREETQYF	TGCGCCAGCAGCCAAGCTTTGGGGGCCCGCGAAGAGACCCAGTACTTC
.	TRBJ1-4	TRBD1	TRBV6-1	CASRKATGVGEKLFF	TGTGCCAGCAGGAAAGCGACAGGGGTCGGTGAAAAACTGTTTTTT
.	TRBJ2-7	.	TRBV9	CASSVRGSSYEQYF	TGTGCCAGCAGCGTACGTGGGTCCTCCTACGAGCAGTACTTC
few	TRBJ2-3	.	TRBV20-1	CSVFLGGPTDTQYF	TGCAGTGTCTTTCTGGGGGGACCCACAGATACGCAGTATTTT